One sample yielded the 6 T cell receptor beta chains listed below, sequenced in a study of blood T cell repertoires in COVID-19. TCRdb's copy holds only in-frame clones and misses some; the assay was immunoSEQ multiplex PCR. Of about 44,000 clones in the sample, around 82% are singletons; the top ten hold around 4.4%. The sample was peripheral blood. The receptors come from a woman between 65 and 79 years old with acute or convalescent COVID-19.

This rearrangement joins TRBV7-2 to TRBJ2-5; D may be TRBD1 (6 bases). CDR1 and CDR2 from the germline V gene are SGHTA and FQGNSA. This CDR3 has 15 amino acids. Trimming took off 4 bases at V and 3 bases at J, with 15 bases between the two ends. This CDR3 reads CASSSQGYVEETQYF. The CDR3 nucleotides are TGTGCCAGCAGCTCACAGGGTTATGTAGAAGAGACCCAGTACTTC.

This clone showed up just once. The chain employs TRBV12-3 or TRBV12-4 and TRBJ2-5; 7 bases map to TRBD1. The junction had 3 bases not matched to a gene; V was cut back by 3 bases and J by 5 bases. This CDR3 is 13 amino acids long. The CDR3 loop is CASSLGQLETQYF. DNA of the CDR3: TGTGCCAGCAGTTTGGGACAGTTGGAGACCCAGTACTTC.

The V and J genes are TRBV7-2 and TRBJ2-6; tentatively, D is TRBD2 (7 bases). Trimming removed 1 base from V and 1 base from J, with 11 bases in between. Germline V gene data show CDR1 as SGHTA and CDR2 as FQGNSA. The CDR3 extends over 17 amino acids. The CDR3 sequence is CASSLGGGQSGANVLTF. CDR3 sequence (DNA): TGTGCCAGCAGCTTAGGCGGGGGCCAATCTGGGGCCAACGTCCTGACTTTC.

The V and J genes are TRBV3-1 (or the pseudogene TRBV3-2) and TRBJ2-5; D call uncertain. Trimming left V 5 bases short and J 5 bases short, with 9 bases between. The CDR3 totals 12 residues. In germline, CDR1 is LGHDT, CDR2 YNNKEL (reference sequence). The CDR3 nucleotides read TGTGCCAGCAGCGCTCGAAGCGAGACCCAGTACTTC. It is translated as CASSARSETQYF.

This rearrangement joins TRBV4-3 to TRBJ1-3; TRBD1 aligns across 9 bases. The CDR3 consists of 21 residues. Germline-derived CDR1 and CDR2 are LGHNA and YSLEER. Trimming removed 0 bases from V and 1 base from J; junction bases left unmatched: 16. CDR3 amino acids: CASSQESTGTGRIGSGNTIYF. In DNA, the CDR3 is TGCGCCAGCAGCCAAGAATCTACCGGGACAGGGAGAATTGGGTCTGGAAACACCATATATTTT.

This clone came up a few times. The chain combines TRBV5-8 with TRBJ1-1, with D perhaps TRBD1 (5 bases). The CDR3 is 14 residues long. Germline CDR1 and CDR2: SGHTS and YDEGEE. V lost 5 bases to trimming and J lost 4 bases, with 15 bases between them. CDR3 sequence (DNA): TGTGCCAGCAGGTCTGATCGGGACTCCACTGAAGCTTTCTTT. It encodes CASRSDRDSTEAFF. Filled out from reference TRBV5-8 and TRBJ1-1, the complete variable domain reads EAGVTQSPTHLIKTRGQQATLRCSPISGHTSVYWYQQALGLGLQFLLWYDEGEERNRGNFPPRFSGRQFPNYSSELNVNALELEDSALYLCASRSDRDSTEAFFGQGTRLTVV.